This T cell receptor beta chain was captured by sequencing in a study of CD8+CD57+ T cells in acquired aplastic anemia. The germline CDR1 and CDR2 sequences are LNHDA and SQIVND (reference sequence). The CDR3 length is 13 residues. The trim removed 8 bases at V and 3 bases at J, leaving 6 bases unmatched. The authors sequenced patients whose flow cytometry had shown CD8+CD57+ cell expansion. Every one of the patients had aplastic anemia (severe, acquired). Genomic DNA, serving as template, underwent TCR beta VDJ and CDR3 profiling. TCRdb reanalysed the reads using MiXCR and keeps one entry per CDR3 protein. The table has hundreds of thousands of distinct CDR3 sequences, around 45% seen once; the top ten hold 7.8%. This clonotype was counted only a few times.

The chain carries TRBV19 and TRBJ2-7, with 8 bases aligning to TRBD1. Sequenced input: sorted CD4+, CD8+, or CD8+CD57+ T cells (not recorded which) from PBMCs. The clonotype was recovered from a human donor with aplastic anemia. CDR3 in DNA: TGTGCCAGTTCGACAGGGGAAGGCTACGAGCAGTACTTC. Its translation: CASSTGEGYEQYF.